The 9 T cell receptor beta chains below all came from one sample that was sequenced in a study of blood T cell repertoires in COVID-19. Measured with immunoSEQ multiplex PCR; TCRdb has only the in-frame clones, and not every one. Of tens of thousands of clones in the sample, over 80% were seen once. The sequenced material came from peripheral blood. The receptors were gathered from a man aged 60 to 69 with active COVID-19.

This clone was recorded a few times. The rearrangement links TRBV5-1 to TRBJ1-3; 8 bases fit TRBD1. Unmatched junction bases numbered 9, after V lost 1 base and J lost 0 bases. Germline V gene sequence: CDR1 SGHRS, CDR2 YFSETQ. The CDR3 totals 18 residues. CDR3 loop: CASSLFAGGTSSGNTIYF. The CDR3, as DNA: TGCGCCAGCAGCTTGTTCGCAGGGGGCACAAGCTCTGGAAACACCATATATTTT.

CDR3 in amino acids: CATSRDPRGADQPQHF. Written as DNA, the CDR3 is TGTGCCACCAGCAGGGATCCTCGGGGGGCCGATCAGCCCCAGCATTTT. This sequence joins TRBV15 and TRBJ1-5, with D possibly TRBD1 on 6 matching bases. V lost 3 bases and J lost 5, with 17 bases in between. CDR1 LNHNV and CDR2 YYDKDF come from the germline V gene (reference sequence). The CDR3 spans 16 residues.

The chain combines TRBV2 with TRBJ1-4; the D gene is possibly TRBD1 (5 bases). Germline CDR1 and CDR2: SNHLY and FYNNEI. V was cut by 3 bases and J by 7 bases, with 6 bases left in between. CDR3 length: 12 residues. The CDR3 protein is CASSEQGEKLFF. In DNA form, the CDR3 reads TGTGCCAGCAGTGAGCAGGGTGAAAAACTGTTTTTT.

V gene TRBV5-1 combines with J gene TRBJ2-2; D uncertain. Germline V gene sequence: CDR1 SGHRS, CDR2 YFSETQ. V gave up 0 bases and J gave up 6 bases, with 6 bases separating them. The CDR3 covers 13 residues. The CDR3 here is CASSLVPAGELFF. DNA for the CDR3: TGCGCCAGCAGCTTGGTTCCGGCCGGGGAGCTGTTTTTT.

The V call is TRBV29-1, the J call TRBJ2-5; D unresolved. V was cut by 4 bases and J by 1 base, with 10 bases left in between. This CDR3 has 13 amino acids. Germline V gene lookup returns CDR1 SQVTM and CDR2 ANQGSEA. CDR3 sequence (DNA): TGCAGCGTTGTTGGGCAGTTCCAAGAGACCCAGTACTTC. Translated: CSVVGQFQETQYF.

The V gene is TRBV28, the J gene TRBJ2-2, with TRBD1 identical over 7 bases. CDR1 MDHEN and CDR2 SYDVKM come from the germline V gene. There are 15 residues in the CDR3. V lost 4 bases to trimming and J lost 1 base; unmatched junction nucleotides: 3. The CDR3 protein is CASSSTGLNTGELFF. DNA for the CDR3: TGTGCCAGCAGTTCGACAGGGTTGAACACCGGGGAGCTGTTTTTT.

This chain links TRBV28 with TRBJ2-7; 10 nucleotides agree with TRBD2. The CDR3 sequence is 15 residues long. After removal of 6 bases from V and 5 bases from J, the junction contained 10 bases not matched to a gene. The germline gives CDR1 MDHEN, CDR2 SYDVKM. CDR3 sequence reads: CASSPRGLAGDEQYF. CDR3 DNA sequence: TGTGCCAGCAGCCCCCGGGGGCTAGCGGGAGACGAGCAGTACTTC. Filled out from reference TRBV28 and TRBJ2-7, the complete variable domain reads DVKVTQSSRYLVKRTGEKVFLECVQDMDHENMFWYRQDPGLGLRLIYFSYDVKMKEKGDIPEGYSVSREKKERFSLILESASTNQTSMYLCASSPRGLAGDEQYFGPGTRLTVT.

This chain uses TRBV28 with TRBJ2-7, with D possibly being TRBD2 (6 bases). The ends were cut back, 2 bases at V and 6 bases at J, with 14 bases in the middle. CDR1 is MDHEN, CDR2 SYDVKM, per germline. The CDR3 runs to 14 residues. This CDR3 reads CASSLRGGVGEQYF. In DNA form, the CDR3 reads TGTGCCAGCAGTTTACGGGGAGGAGTTGGCGAGCAGTACTTC.

The chain joins TRBV27 to TRBJ2-2; 10 positions agree with TRBD2. This CDR3 has 17 amino acids. Germline trimming cut 3 bases from V and 6 bases from J; bases unmatched to any gene: 10. Germline V gene sequence: CDR1 MNHEY, CDR2 SMNVEV (reference sequence). The CDR3 DNA reads TGTGCCAGCAGTTTTCTAAGTGCTAGCGGGAGACCCGGGGAGCTGTTTTTT. It is translated as CASSFLSASGRPGELFF.